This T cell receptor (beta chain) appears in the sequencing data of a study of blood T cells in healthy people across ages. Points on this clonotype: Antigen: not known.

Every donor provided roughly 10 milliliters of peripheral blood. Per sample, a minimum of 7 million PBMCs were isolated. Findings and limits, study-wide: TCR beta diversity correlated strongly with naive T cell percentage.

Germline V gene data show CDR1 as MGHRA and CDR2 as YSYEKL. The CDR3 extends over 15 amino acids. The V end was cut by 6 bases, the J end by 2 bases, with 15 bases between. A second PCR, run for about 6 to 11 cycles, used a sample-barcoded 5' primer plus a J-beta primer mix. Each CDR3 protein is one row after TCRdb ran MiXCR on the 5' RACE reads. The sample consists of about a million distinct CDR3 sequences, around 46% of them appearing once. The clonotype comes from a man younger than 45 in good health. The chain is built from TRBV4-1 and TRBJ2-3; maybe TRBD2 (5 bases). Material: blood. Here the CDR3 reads CASSRTPATTDTQYF. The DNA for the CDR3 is TGCGCCAGCAGTCGGACTCCGGCCACCACAGATACGCAGTATTTT.